This T cell receptor (beta chain) stems from a study of control samples from healthy donors and cancer patients. The CDR3 is 14 residues long, counting both termini. The germline CDR1 and CDR2 sequences are MGHDK and SYGVNS. As for this clone: The limits of the CDR3 on the DNA are not certain, so only TCRdb's listed CDR3 is given.

Libraries were prepared by immunoSEQ multiplex PCR; TCRdb keeps only in-frame clonotypes and omits some of them. The table includes 150,000 to 200,000 clones, 85% to 90% detected once. The TCR was taken from a man aged 25 to 45 in good health. This chain joins TRBV25-1 and TRBJ1-1; the D call in the table, TRBD1, was not verified against the DNA. Sequencing was done on a sample of blood. CDR3 in amino acids: CASSTSTGRFEAFF.